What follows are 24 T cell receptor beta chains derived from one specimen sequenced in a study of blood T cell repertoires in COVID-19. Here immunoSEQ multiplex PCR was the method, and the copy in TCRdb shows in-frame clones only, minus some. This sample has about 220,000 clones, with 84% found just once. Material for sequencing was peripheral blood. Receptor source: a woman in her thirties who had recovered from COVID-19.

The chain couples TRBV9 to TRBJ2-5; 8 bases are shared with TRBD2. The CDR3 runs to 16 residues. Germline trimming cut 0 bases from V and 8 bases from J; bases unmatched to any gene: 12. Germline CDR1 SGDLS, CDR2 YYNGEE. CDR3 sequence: CASSVGNGRVPGTQYF. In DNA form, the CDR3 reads TGTGCCAGCAGCGTAGGGAACGGGAGGGTCCCGGGAACCCAGTACTTC.

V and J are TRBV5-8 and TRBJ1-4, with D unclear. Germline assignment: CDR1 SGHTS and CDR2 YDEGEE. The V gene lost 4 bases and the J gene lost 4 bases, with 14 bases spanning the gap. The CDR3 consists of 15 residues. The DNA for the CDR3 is TGTGCCAGCAGCCCGTTGGGTCGGGTTAATGAAAAACTGTTTTTT. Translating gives CASSPLGRVNEKLFF.

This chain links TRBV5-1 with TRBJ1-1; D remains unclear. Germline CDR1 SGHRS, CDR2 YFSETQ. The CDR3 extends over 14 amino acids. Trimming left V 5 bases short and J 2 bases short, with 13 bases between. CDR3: CASSYAGVNTEAFF. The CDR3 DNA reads TGCGCCAGCAGTTATGCCGGGGTCAACACTGAAGCTTTCTTT. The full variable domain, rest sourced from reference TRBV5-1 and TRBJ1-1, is KAGVTQTPRYLIKTRGQQVTLSCSPISGHRSVSWYQQTPGQGLQFLFEYFSETQRNKGNFPGRFSGRQFSNSRSEMNVSTLELGDSALYLCASSYAGVNTEAFFGQGTRLTVV.

The CDR3 DNA follows: TGTGCCAGCTCACATGACAGAGACTATAATTCACCCCTCCACTTT. It codes for CASSHDRDYNSPLHF. This rearrangement joins TRBV18 to TRBJ1-6; a possible D gene is TRBD1 (5 bases). The CDR3 has 15 residues. Germline V gene data show CDR1 as KGHSH and CDR2 as LQKENI. Trimming took 4 bases from V and 3 from J, leaving 10 bases between them.

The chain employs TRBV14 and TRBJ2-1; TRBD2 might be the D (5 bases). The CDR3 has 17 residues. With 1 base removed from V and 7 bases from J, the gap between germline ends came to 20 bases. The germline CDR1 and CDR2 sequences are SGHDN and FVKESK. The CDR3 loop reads CASSQGGERPPLNEQFF. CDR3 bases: TGTGCCAGCAGCCAAGGAGGCGAGCGGCCACCTCTGAATGAGCAGTTCTTC. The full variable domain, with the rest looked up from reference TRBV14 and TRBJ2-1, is EAGVTQFPSHSVIEKGQTVTLRCDPISGHDNLYWYRRVMGKEIKFLLHFVKESKQDESGMPNNRFLAERTGGTYSTLKVQPAELEDSGVYFCASSQGGERPPLNEQFFGPGTRLTVL.

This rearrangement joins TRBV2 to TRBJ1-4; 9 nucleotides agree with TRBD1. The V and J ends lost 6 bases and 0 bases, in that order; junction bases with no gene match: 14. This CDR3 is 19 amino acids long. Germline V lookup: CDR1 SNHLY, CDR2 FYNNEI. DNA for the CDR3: TGTGCCAGCAGACGCACAAGGGACAGGGTGAACGCAACTAATGAAAAACTGTTTTTT. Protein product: CASRRTRDRVNATNEKLFF.

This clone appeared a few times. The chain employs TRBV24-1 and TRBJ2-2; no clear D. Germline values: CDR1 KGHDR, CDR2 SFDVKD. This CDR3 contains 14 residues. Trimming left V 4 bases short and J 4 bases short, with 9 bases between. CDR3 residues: CATSDFWSTGELFF. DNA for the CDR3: TGTGCCACCAGTGACTTTTGGAGCACCGGGGAGCTGTTTTTT.

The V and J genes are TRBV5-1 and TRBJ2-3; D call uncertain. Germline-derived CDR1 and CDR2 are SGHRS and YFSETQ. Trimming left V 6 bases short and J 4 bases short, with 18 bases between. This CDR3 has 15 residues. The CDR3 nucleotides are TGCGCCAGCACCTTCGGTGCGGCCTCCTCAGATACGCAGTATTTT. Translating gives CASTFGAASSDTQYF.

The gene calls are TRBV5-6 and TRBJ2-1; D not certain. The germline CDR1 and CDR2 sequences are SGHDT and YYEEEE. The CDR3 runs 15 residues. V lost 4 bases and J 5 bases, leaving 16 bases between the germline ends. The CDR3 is CASSVLGFANNEQFF. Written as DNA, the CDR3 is TGTGCCAGCAGCGTCCTAGGCTTCGCTAACAATGAGCAGTTCTTC.

The CDR3 sequence: CASGPGGTEAFF. The CDR3 nucleotides are TGTGCTAGTGGTCCGGGTGGCACTGAAGCTTTCTTT. The chain carries TRBV12-5 and TRBJ1-1; D gene unclear. This CDR3 region has 12 residues. Trimming removed 5 bases from V and 4 bases from J, with 8 bases in between. Germline values: CDR1 LGHNT, CDR2 FRNRAP. Full variable domain (remainder filled in from reference TRBV12-5 and TRBJ1-1): DARVTQTPRHKVTEMGQEVTMRCQPILGHNTVFWYRQTMMQGLELLAYFRNRAPLDDSGMPKDRFSAEMPDATLATLKIQPSEPRDSAVYFCASGPGGTEAFFGQGTRLTVV.

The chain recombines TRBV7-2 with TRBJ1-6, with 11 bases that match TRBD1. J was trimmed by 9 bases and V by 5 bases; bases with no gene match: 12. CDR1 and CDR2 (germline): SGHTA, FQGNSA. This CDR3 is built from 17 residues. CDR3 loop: CASSASVDRGQGSPLHF. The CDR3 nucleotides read TGTGCCAGCAGCGCTTCAGTGGACAGGGGGCAGGGTTCACCCCTCCACTTT.

The CDR3: CASSWTTGNTIYF. The DNA for the CDR3 is TGTGCCAGCAGTTGGACTACAGGAAACACCATATATTTT. The chain has TRBV6-2 or TRBV6-3 and TRBJ1-3; D gene unclear. Per the germline V gene, CDR1 is MNHEY and CDR2 is SVGEGT. V was shortened by 4 bases and J by 4 bases, with 8 bases between the two germline ends. The CDR3 runs 13 residues.

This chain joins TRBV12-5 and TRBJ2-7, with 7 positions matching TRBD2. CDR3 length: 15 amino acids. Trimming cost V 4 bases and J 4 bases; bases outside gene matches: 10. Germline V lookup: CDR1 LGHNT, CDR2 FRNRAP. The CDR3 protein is CASGSQGLEIYEQYF. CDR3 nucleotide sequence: TGTGCTAGTGGTTCCCAAGGACTAGAAATTTACGAGCAGTACTTC.

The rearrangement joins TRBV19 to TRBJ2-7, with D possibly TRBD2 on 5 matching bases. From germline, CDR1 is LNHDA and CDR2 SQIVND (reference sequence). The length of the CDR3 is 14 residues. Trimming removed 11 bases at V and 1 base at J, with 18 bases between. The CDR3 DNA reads TGTGCCTCCAGACTTGCCCGGACTTCCTACGAGCAGTACTTC. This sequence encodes CASRLARTSYEQYF.

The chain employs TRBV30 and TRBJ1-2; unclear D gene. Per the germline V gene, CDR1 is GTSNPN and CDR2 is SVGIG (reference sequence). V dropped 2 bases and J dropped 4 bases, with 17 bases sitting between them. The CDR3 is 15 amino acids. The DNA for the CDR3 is TGTGCCTGGAGTATGACAATAGTTGATAGCTATGGCTACACCTTC. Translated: CAWSMTIVDSYGYTF.

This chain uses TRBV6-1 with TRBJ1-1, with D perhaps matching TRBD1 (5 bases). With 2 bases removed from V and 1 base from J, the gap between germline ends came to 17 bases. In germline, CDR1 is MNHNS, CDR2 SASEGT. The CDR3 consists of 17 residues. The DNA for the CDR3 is TGTGCCAGCAGTGAATGGTGGGGGGGACTTCAGAACACTGAAGCTTTCTTT. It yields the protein CASSEWWGGLQNTEAFF.

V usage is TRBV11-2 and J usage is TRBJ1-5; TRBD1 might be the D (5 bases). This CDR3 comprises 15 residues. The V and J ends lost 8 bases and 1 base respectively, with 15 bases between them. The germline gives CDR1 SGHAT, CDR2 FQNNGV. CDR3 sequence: CASSTGDSSNQPQHF. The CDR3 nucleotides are TGTGCCAGCTCCACGGGAGACAGCAGCAATCAGCCCCAGCATTTT.

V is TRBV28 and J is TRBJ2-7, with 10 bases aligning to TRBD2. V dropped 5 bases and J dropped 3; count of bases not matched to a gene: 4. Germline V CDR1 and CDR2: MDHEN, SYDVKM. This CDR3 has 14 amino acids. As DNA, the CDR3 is TGTGCCAGCAGTCACAGACTAGCGGGCTACGAGCAGTACTTC. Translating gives CASSHRLAGYEQYF.

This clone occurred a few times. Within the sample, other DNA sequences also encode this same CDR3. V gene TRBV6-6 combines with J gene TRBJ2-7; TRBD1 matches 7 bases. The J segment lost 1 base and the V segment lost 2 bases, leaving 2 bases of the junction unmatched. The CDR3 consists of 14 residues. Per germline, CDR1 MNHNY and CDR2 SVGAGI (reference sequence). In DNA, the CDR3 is TGTGCCAGCAGTTACGGGACAGCGTCCTACGAGCAGTACTTC. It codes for CASSYGTASYEQYF.

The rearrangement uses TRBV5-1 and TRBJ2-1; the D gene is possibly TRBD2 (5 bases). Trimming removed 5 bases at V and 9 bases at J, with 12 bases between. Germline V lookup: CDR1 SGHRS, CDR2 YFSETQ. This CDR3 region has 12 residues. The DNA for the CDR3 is TGCGCCAGCAGAGTCGGAGAGGGTGAGCAGTTCTTC. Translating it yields CASRVGEGEQFF.

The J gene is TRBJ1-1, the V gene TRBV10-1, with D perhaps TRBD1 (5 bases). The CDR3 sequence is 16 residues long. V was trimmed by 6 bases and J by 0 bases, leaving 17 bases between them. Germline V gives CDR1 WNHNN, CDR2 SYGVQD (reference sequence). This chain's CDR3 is CASRRTRPSMNTEAFF. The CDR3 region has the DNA TGCGCCAGCAGAAGGACACGGCCCTCTATGAACACTGAAGCTTTCTTT.

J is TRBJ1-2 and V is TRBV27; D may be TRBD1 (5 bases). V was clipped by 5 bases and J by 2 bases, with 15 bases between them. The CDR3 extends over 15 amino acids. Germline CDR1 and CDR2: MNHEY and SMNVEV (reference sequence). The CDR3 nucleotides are TGTGCCAGCAGTCAAAGGTCAGGGTGGAACTATGGCTACACCTTC. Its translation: CASSQRSGWNYGYTF.

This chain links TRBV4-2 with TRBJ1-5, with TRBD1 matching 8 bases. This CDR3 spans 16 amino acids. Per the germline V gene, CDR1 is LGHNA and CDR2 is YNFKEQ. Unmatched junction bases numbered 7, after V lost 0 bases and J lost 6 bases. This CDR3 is CASSQELQGEVQPQHF. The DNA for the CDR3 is TGTGCCAGCAGCCAAGAATTACAGGGGGAGGTTCAGCCCCAGCATTTT.

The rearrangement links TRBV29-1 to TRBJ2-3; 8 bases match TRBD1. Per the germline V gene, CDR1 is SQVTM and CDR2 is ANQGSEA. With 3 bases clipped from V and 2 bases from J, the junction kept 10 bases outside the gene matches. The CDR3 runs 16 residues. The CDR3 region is CSVDPGQAVYTDTQYF. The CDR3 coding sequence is TGCAGCGTTGACCCGGGACAGGCTGTTTACACAGATACGCAGTATTTT.